A single T cell receptor (beta chain) is shown here with its context. This record comes from a study of blood T cells in healthy people across ages. From germline, CDR1 is SGHTA and CDR2 FQGTGA. This CDR3 contains 14 residues. V lost 2 bases and J 8 bases, leaving 13 bases between the germline ends. A second 7 to 11 cycle PCR used barcoded and J-beta primers. MiXCR, run by TCRdb on the 5' RACE reads, gives a single entry per CDR3 protein. The sample has about 780,000 distinct CDR3 sequences, about 45% seen once. This sequence originates from a man aged 80 or over in good health. The sequenced sample consisted of blood. The chain employs TRBV7-3 and TRBJ2-1; a possible D gene is TRBD1 (5 bases). CDR3 sequence: CASSLGAGVDEQFF. In nucleotides, the CDR3 is TGTGCCAGCAGCTTAGGGGCAGGAGTCGATGAGCAGTTCTTC.